The source of this TCR beta chain is a study of blood T cell repertoires in COVID-19. For the study at large: Sites in the United States, Italy and Spain provided acute and convalescent COVID-19 samples. Sample material is recorded as cDNA or gDNA derived from T cells, B-cell-depleted T cells, or PBMCs.

Germline V gives CDR1 SGHVS, CDR2 FNYEAQ. Trimming took 1 base from V and 7 from J, leaving 19 bases between them. The CDR3 is 16 amino acids. Libraries were prepared by immunoSEQ multiplex PCR; TCRdb keeps only in-frame clonotypes and omits some of them. The sample yields 140,000 to 150,000 clones, 70% to 90% seen once. Those who participated ranged in age from roughly 18 to 89 years and resided in about 24 US areas. Self-reported history from a screening survey and questionnaire set each donor's cohort. The rearrangement uses TRBV7-6 and TRBJ1-1, with D hard to call. Material for sequencing was PBMCs or T cells enriched from blood (not recorded which). The source of this sequence is a man over 45 who had recovered from COVID-19. The chain's CDR3 is CASSLVYTAGYGEAFF. DNA for the CDR3: TGTGCCAGCAGCTTAGTATATACGGCAGGTTACGGTGAAGCTTTCTTT.